The next 30 T cell receptor beta chains were all read from a single sample in a study of T cell repertoires in cytomegalovirus infection. Their specific antigens are unknown. One entry per CDR3 protein, called by TCRdb with MiXCR from the reads. The sample lists some 43,000 distinct CDR3 sequences, about 20% occurring once. The material was CD8+ T cells from cultured PBMCs, obtained from culture after CMV antigen stimulation. The receptor set was obtained from a human donor in good health (CMV status not recorded). Some clones in this sample may be carry-over from other donors' samples.

This clonotype was counted at least ten times. This chain links TRBV12-3 or TRBV12-4 with TRBJ1-1; TRBD1 might be the D (5 bases). Deletions cut 7 bases from V and 7 bases from J, with 19 bases between. The CDR3 runs 14 residues. CDR3 sequence (DNA): TGTGCCAGCACCCCTCCCGGCCAGGGAGGTGAAGCTTTCTTT. As protein: CASTPPGQGGEAFF.

The gene calls are TRBV7-6 and TRBJ1-1; D is possibly TRBD1 (5 bases). Per germline, CDR1 SGHVS and CDR2 FNYEAQ. The CDR3 has 16 residues. The V end lost 3 bases, the J end lost 1 base, and 15 bases lay between the germline ends. The CDR3 spells CASSFSSRQPNTEAFF. In DNA form, the CDR3 reads TGTGCCAGCAGCTTTTCATCCAGACAGCCGAACACTGAAGCTTTCTTT.

The chain employs TRBV7-9 and TRBJ2-4; 12 positions agree with TRBD1. The CDR3 has 16 residues. Trimming cost V 5 bases and J 11 bases; bases outside gene matches: 13. Germline V gene sequence: CDR1 SEHNR, CDR2 FQNEAQ (reference sequence). In DNA, the CDR3 is TGTGCCAGCAGCACCCGGGACAGGGGGCTCCTTACGGTTCAGTACTTC. Its protein is CASSTRDRGLLTVQYF.

The chain employs TRBV6-2 or TRBV6-3 and TRBJ2-1; 7 bases match TRBD1. The germline V gene has CDR1 MNHEY and CDR2 SVGEGT. CDR3 length: 14 amino acids. The junction had 8 bases not matched to a gene; V was cut back by 4 bases and J by 8 bases. CDR3 region: CASSLIGGVDEQFF. CDR3 DNA: TGTGCCAGCAGTTTAATAGGGGGCGTGGATGAGCAGTTCTTC.

CDR3 amino acids: CASSPTFSGGSEQFF. For the CDR3, the DNA is TGTGCCAGCAGTCCAACCTTTAGCGGGGGAAGTGAGCAGTTCTTC. The chain uses TRBV12-3 or TRBV12-4 and TRBJ2-1; 9 bases line up with TRBD2. The CDR3 consists of 15 residues. The trim removed 5 bases at V and 9 bases at J, leaving 11 bases unmatched.

This clonotype was picked up a small number of times. The CDR3: CASSSGLGVYEQYF. The CDR3 nucleotides read TGTGCCAGCAGCTCAGGACTCGGCGTATACGAGCAGTACTTC. The chain links TRBV5-6 to TRBJ2-7, with D maybe TRBD2 (5 bases). Looked up from germline, CDR1 is SGHDT and CDR2 is YYEEEE. The CDR3 is 14 residues long. The germline V and J ends were trimmed by 3 bases and 4 bases, with 14 bases remaining between them.

This sequence joins TRBV6-6 and TRBJ2-7; the D gene is possibly TRBD1 (6 bases). The length of the CDR3 is 13 residues. The V gene lost 4 bases and the J gene lost 4 bases, with 11 bases spanning the gap. Germline CDR1 is MNHNY and CDR2 is SVGAGI (reference sequence). The CDR3 sequence is CASSSWDIYEQYF. CDR3 coding DNA: TGTGCCAGCAGTTCCTGGGACATTTACGAGCAGTACTTC.

The rearrangement joins TRBV6-2 or TRBV6-3 to TRBJ2-5; no clear D. Germline CDR1 is MNHEY and CDR2 is SVGEGT. Between the trimmed V and J ends, which lost 0 bases and 4 bases, there was a span of 12 bases. The CDR3 extends over 15 amino acids. CDR3 region: CASSYSEGSGETQYF. The CDR3 bases are TGTGCCAGCAGTTACTCGGAAGGGTCAGGAGAGACCCAGTACTTC.

The CDR3, as DNA: TGTGCCAGCAGCGAAATGACTAGCGGGGTAACCTACGAGCAGTACTTC. It encodes CASSEMTSGVTYEQYF. The chain carries TRBV7-6 and TRBJ2-7; 11 bases line up with TRBD2. V trimming: 5 bases; J trimming: 2 bases; junction bases outside the gene matches: 8. The CDR3 consists of 16 residues. Germline CDR1 reads SGHVS; CDR2 reads FNYEAQ.

This clonotype came up a few times. The genes are TRBV6-6 and TRBJ2-2, with 11 bases matching TRBD2. There are 16 residues in the CDR3. Unmatched junction bases numbered 3, after V lost 2 bases and J lost 4 bases. Germline-derived CDR1 and CDR2 are MNHNY and SVGAGI (reference sequence). The chain's CDR3 is CASSYGLAGGTGELFF. DNA for the CDR3: TGTGCCAGCAGTTACGGCCTAGCGGGAGGCACCGGGGAGCTGTTTTTT.

This clonotype occurred once. This chain connects TRBV27 to TRBJ1-4; no clear D gene. V lost 6 bases to trimming and J lost 2 bases, with 13 bases between them. The CDR3 is made up of 15 amino acids. Germline CDR1 MNHEY, CDR2 SMNVEV (reference sequence). For the CDR3, the DNA is TGTGCCAGCAGCCCCGACGGGAGGACTAATGAAAAACTGTTTTTT. It encodes CASSPDGRTNEKLFF.

The CDR3 here is CASSTSVWSSNQPQHF. Written as DNA, the CDR3 is TGTGCCAGCAGTACTTCCGTCTGGAGTAGCAATCAGCCCCAGCATTTT. The chain carries TRBV12-3 or TRBV12-4 and TRBJ1-5, with D unclear. V was trimmed by 5 bases and J by 0 bases, leaving 14 bases between them. This CDR3 contains 16 residues.

The chain uses TRBV7-3 and TRBJ2-6; no firm D call. The CDR3 contains 14 residues. Germline assignment: CDR1 SGHTA and CDR2 FQGTGA. Trimming shortened V by 1 base and J by 3 bases, and 4 bases separated the two germline ends. The CDR3 DNA reads TGTGCCAGCAGCTTAAGTCTTGGGGCCAACGTCCTGACTTTC. It is translated as CASSLSLGANVLTF.

V usage is TRBV7-6 and J usage is TRBJ2-7; D is unresolved. The V end lost 1 base, the J end lost 5 bases, and 9 bases lay between the germline ends. The CDR3 has 13 residues. Germline lookup yields CDR1 SGHVS and CDR2 FNYEAQ. The CDR3 nucleotides are TGTGCCAGCAGCTTAGACATGTGGAACGAGCAGTACTTC. Protein: CASSLDMWNEQYF.

Written as DNA, the CDR3 is TGCAGTGCCAGGCGGTACGACAGGCGGCGAGTGAACACTGAAGCTTTCTTT. Its protein product is CSARRYDRRRVNTEAFF. The V gene is TRBV20-1, the J gene TRBJ1-1; perhaps TRBD1 as D (6 bases). The CDR3 spans 17 residues. Germline values: CDR1 DFQATT, CDR2 SNEGSKA (reference sequence). V lost 6 bases to trimming and J lost 0 bases, with 23 bases between them.

A few counts support this clonotype. The V gene is TRBV6-1, the J gene TRBJ2-1; 10 nucleotides line up with TRBD2. The V segment lost 6 bases and the J segment 6 bases; nucleotides outside the gene matches: 8. Germline V CDR1 and CDR2: MNHNS, SASEGT. CDR3 length equals 15 residues. DNA for the CDR3: TGTGCCAGCAGCCCCAGCGGGAGGGCGGCCAATGAGCAGTTCTTC. Amino acids: CASSPSGRAANEQFF.

The chain uses TRBV9 and TRBJ2-1, with 12 bases that match TRBD2. Germline CDR1 is SGDLS and CDR2 is YYNGEE. V was clipped by 3 bases and J by 5 bases; unmatched bases: 3. There are 15 residues in the CDR3. Here the CDR3 DNA reads TGTGCCAGCAGCGCTCGACTAGCGGGAGACAATGAGCAGTTCTTC. This sequence encodes CASSARLAGDNEQFF.

This clonotype was detected a few times. The gene calls are TRBV27 and TRBJ2-7; 8 nucleotides align to TRBD2. V was pared by 5 bases and J by 5 bases, with 5 bases of the junction left unmatched. CDR1 and CDR2 from the germline V gene are MNHEY and SMNVEV (reference sequence). The CDR3 covers 13 residues. The CDR3 sequence: CASSPGGFNEQYF. The CDR3 nucleotides read TGTGCCAGCAGTCCGGGAGGGTTCAACGAGCAGTACTTC.

This clonotype was recorded only once. The genes are TRBV10-2 and TRBJ2-7, with D possibly being TRBD1 (5 bases). There are 14 residues in the CDR3. The ends were cut back, 7 bases at V and 2 bases at J, with 15 bases in the middle. Germline V gene data show CDR1 as WSHSY and CDR2 as SAAADI. CDR3 sequence: CASTSDREAYEQYF. In DNA, the CDR3 is TGCGCCAGCACCTCCGACAGAGAGGCCTACGAGCAGTACTTC.

This clonotype has more than one count but fewer than ten. J is TRBJ2-7 and V is TRBV20-1; a possible D gene is TRBD1 (5 bases). CDR1 and CDR2 from the germline V gene are DFQATT and SNEGSKA (reference sequence). The CDR3 length is 11 residues. V was shortened by 5 bases and J by 6 bases, with 11 bases between the two germline ends. The CDR3 sequence is CSAPYTGEQYF. The CDR3 nucleotides are TGCAGTGCTCCGTACACAGGCGAGCAGTACTTC.

This rearrangement joins TRBV12-3 or TRBV12-4 to TRBJ2-5, with 8 bases matching TRBD2. The CDR3 is 15 residues long. J lost 5 bases, V lost 4 bases, and 9 bases had no gene match. CDR3 sequence reads: CASSSSGGPLETQYF. The CDR3 DNA reads TGTGCCAGCAGTTCAAGCGGGGGCCCACTTGAGACCCAGTACTTC.

The chain recombines TRBV7-6 with TRBJ2-7, with D possibly being TRBD2 (6 bases). The germline gives CDR1 SGHVS, CDR2 FNYEAQ. Between the trimmed V and J ends, which lost 1 base and 2 bases, there was a span of 9 bases. The CDR3 is 14 amino acids. CDR3 DNA sequence: TGTGCCAGCAGCTTAGTGGCGGGAACCTACGAGCAGTACTTC. Its protein product is CASSLVAGTYEQYF.

CDR3: CASSFGGAEAFF. The CDR3 nucleotides read TGTGCCAGCAGCTTTGGGGGCGCTGAAGCTTTCTTT. The V gene is TRBV7-2, the J gene TRBJ1-1; D is perhaps TRBD1 (6 bases). There are 12 residues in the CDR3. CDR1 and CDR2 from the germline V gene are SGHTA and FQGNSA. Trimming cost V 3 bases and J 6 bases, with 8 bases left between them.

This clonotype was seen only a few times. The V and J genes are TRBV11-2 and TRBJ2-1, with D possibly being TRBD2 (6 bases). Germline CDR1 reads SGHAT; CDR2 reads FQNNGV. The germline V and J ends were trimmed by 7 bases and 1 base, with 14 bases remaining between them. The CDR3 has 15 residues. The CDR3 coding sequence is TGTGCCAGCATTCCCCAGGGAGGATCCTACAATGAGCAGTTCTTC. It translates to CASIPQGGSYNEQFF. Together with reference TRBV11-2 and TRBJ2-1, the CDR3 gives the full variable domain: EAGVAQSPRYKIIEKRQSVAFWCNPISGHATLYWYQQILGQGPKLLIQFQNNGVVDDSQLPKDRFSAERLKGVDSTLKIQPAKLEDSAVYLCASIPQGGSYNEQFFGPGTRLTVL.

This chain links TRBV7-2 with TRBJ2-5; 13 bases line up with TRBD2. V trimming: 2 bases; J trimming: 5 bases; junction bases outside the gene matches: 11. The CDR3 spans 18 residues. Looked up from germline, CDR1 is SGHTA and CDR2 is FQGNSA. CDR3: CASSLSVGTSGGEETQYF. CDR3 nucleotide sequence: TGTGCCAGCAGCTTATCTGTGGGTACTAGCGGGGGGGAGGAGACCCAGTACTTC.

This clonotype turned up a few times. V gene TRBV11-2 combines with J gene TRBJ2-7, with 10 bases lining up with TRBD1. With V trimmed by 0 bases and J by 3 bases, 14 bases remained unmatched. The CDR3 runs 19 residues. CDR1 SGHAT and CDR2 FQNNGV come from the germline V gene. CDR3 bases: TGTGCCAGCAGCTTAGAGTTTGGGACAGGGGTCGCCCCCGGCTACGAGCAGTACTTC. Protein: CASSLEFGTGVAPGYEQYF.

The gene calls are TRBV27 and TRBJ2-6; unclear D gene. The CDR3 is 16 amino acids. Germline V gene sequence: CDR1 MNHEY, CDR2 SMNVEV (reference sequence). V was cut by 7 bases and J by 3 bases, with 16 bases left in between. The CDR3 loop reads CASTLYLASGANVLTF. DNA of the CDR3: TGTGCCAGCACTCTATACCTGGCAAGTGGGGCCAACGTCCTGACTTTC.

The chain links TRBV7-2 to TRBJ2-7; the D call may be TRBD1 or TRBD2 (6 bases each). The germline V gene encodes CDR1 SGHTA and CDR2 FQGNSA. V was shortened by 1 base and J by 4 bases, with 14 bases between the two germline ends. This CDR3 contains 15 residues. The CDR3 sequence: CASSLGVGGAYEQYF. The CDR3 region has the DNA TGTGCCAGCAGCTTAGGTGTCGGGGGCGCGTACGAGCAGTACTTC.

The V and J genes are TRBV7-2 and TRBJ1-1, with 8 bases matching TRBD1. The CDR3 is made up of 13 amino acids. Unmatched junction bases numbered 6, after V lost 5 bases and J lost 7 bases. Germline V gene data show CDR1 as SGHTA and CDR2 as FQGNSA. The CDR3 spells CASSPDRVREAFF. CDR3 DNA sequence: TGTGCCAGCAGCCCGGACAGGGTCCGTGAAGCTTTCTTT.

V and J are TRBV27 and TRBJ2-1; D may be TRBD1 or TRBD2 (5 bases each). The CDR3 loop spans 15 amino acids. V lost 5 bases to trimming and J lost 8 bases, with 19 bases between them. The germline V gene has CDR1 MNHEY and CDR2 SMNVEV (reference sequence). CDR3 region: CASSPRSGRAHEQFF. The CDR3 nucleotides read TGTGCCAGCAGTCCTAGATCGGGACGAGCGCATGAGCAGTTCTTC.